This TCR beta chain was captured by sequencing in a study of CD8+ T cells in alopecia areata. Once RNA had been extracted, it was reverse transcribed into cDNA to act as the sequencing template. The table came from immunoSEQ multiplex PCR; TCRdb's copy has only in-frame clones and leaves some out. The data show over 200,000 clones, with under 70% seen just once and more than 3.5% held by the top ten. This CDR3 has 16 amino acids. Germline V gives CDR1 MNHEY, CDR2 SMNVEV (reference sequence). Between the trimmed V and J ends, which lost 3 bases and 0 bases, there was a span of 12 bases. Treatment meaning: oral pan-JAK inhibitor, 5-10 mg twice daily.

The chain is built from TRBV27 and TRBJ2-1, with no clear D. This receptor was obtained from a human donor with alopecia areata. This specimen consisted of CD4+ T cells sorted from blood, obtained at week 4, from a patient treated with tofacitinib. The CDR3 DNA reads as TGTGCCAGCAGTTTCCGGAGTATCAGCTCCTACAATGAGCAGTTCTTC. This translates into CASSFRSISSYNEQFF.